This T cell receptor (beta chain) was documented in a study of response to subunit inactivated influenza vaccine. This CDR3 region has 18 residues. Germline V gene sequence: CDR1 MNHNS, CDR2 SASEGT. Trimming pared 6 bases from V and 0 bases from J, leaving 22 bases between. In this sample, this clonotype turned up a few times. Its antigen is unknown. From the RT-PCR reads, TCRdb called clonotypes with MiXCR, one entry per CDR3 protein. The profile shows around 570,000 distinct CDR3 sequences, less than 10% of them singletons. Overall study results and limits: New T cells are recruited in small numbers by each seasonal influenza vaccination, according to the authors' suggestion.

The receptor was derived from a man aged 50-75 years who received an inactivated influenza vaccine. J is TRBJ2-3 and V is TRBV6-1, with D perhaps TRBD1 (7 bases). Specimen: PBMCs from blood, collected around 25 months after vaccination. The CDR3 protein is CASRERQGLLTSTDTQYF. The DNA of the CDR3 is TGTGCCAGCAGGGAAAGACAGGGACTTCTCACTAGCACAGATACGCAGTATTTT.